The clone carrying this TCR beta chain has a handful of counts. This record comes from a study of control samples from healthy donors and cancer patients. The data were produced by immunoSEQ multiplex PCR, yet TCRdb's version contains in-frame clones alone and is incomplete. Among more than 70,000 clones, about 94% were seen once, and the ten largest hold around 2.8%. The ends lost 5 bases at V and 3 bases at J; junction bases unmatched: 7. The length of the CDR3 is 16 residues. Germline CDR1 reads MNHEY; CDR2 reads SMNVEV (reference sequence). Sequencing was done on a sample of blood. The sequence was obtained from a woman in her 30s in good health. This chain connects TRBV27 to TRBJ2-1; 10 positions match TRBD1. CDR3 protein: CASSLTGTGVYNEQFF. CDR3 coding DNA: TGTGCCAGCAGTCTGACCGGGACAGGGGTCTACAATGAGCAGTTCTTC.